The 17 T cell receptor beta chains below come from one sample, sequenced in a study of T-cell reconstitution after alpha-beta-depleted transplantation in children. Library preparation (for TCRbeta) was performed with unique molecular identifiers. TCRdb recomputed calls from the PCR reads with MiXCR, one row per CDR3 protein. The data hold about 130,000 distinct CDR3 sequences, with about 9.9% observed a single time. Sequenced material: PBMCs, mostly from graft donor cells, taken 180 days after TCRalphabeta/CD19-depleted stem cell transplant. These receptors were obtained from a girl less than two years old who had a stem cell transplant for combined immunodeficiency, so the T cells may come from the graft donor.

As DNA, the CDR3 is TGTGCCAGCAGCTTCCCCCGGACTAGCACAGATACGCAGTATTTT. It codes for CASSFPRTSTDTQYF. V is TRBV7-9 and J is TRBJ2-3; D is possibly TRBD2 (5 bases). With 3 bases removed from V and 0 bases from J, the gap between germline ends came to 10 bases. The CDR3 is made up of 15 amino acids. Germline values: CDR1 SEHNR, CDR2 FQNEAQ (reference sequence). The entire variable domain, with the rest obtained from reference TRBV7-9 and TRBJ2-3, is as follows: DTGVSQNPRHKITKRGQNVTFRCDPISEHNRLYWYRQTLGQGPEFLTYFQNEAQLEKSRLLSDRFSAERPKGSFSTLEIQRTEQGDSAMYLCASSFPRTSTDTQYFGPGTRLTVL.

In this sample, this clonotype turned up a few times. The CDR3 sequence: CASSYSHLGANTQYF. Here the CDR3 DNA reads TGTGCCAGCAGTTACTCCCACTTAGGGGCAAATACGCAGTATTTT. The rearrangement links TRBV6-5 to TRBJ2-3; TRBD1 might be the D (5 bases). V lost 0 bases and J 7 bases, leaving 14 bases between the germline ends. CDR3 length: 15 amino acids. CDR1 and CDR2 (germline): MNHEY, SVGAGI.

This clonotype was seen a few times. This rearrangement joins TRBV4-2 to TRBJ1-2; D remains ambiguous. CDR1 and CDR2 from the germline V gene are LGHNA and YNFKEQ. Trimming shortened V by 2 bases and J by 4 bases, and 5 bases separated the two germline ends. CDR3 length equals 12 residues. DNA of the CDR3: TGTGCCAGCAGCCAAAGACCCTATGGCTACACCTTC. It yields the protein CASSQRPYGYTF.

The CDR3 here is CASSLIGQFEETQYF. In nucleotides, the CDR3 is TGTGCCAGCAGCTTGATTGGACAATTCGAAGAGACCCAGTACTTC. The V gene is TRBV5-6, the J gene TRBJ2-5; possibly TRBD1 for D (5 bases). Germline CDR1 is SGHDT and CDR2 is YYEEEE. Trimming pared 1 base from V and 3 bases from J, leaving 13 bases between. The CDR3 has 15 amino acids.

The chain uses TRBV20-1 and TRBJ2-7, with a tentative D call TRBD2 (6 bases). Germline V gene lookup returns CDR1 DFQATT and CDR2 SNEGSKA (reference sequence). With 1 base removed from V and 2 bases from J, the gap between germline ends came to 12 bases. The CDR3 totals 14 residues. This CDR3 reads CSARVRDFPYEQYF. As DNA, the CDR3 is TGCAGTGCTAGAGTCCGGGACTTTCCCTACGAGCAGTACTTC.

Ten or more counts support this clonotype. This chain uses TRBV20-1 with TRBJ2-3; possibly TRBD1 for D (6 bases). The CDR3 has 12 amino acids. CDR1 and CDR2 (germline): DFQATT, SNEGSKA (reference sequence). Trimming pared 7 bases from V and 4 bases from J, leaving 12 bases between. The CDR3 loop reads CSGIQGPDTQYF. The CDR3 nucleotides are TGCAGTGGGATACAGGGCCCAGATACGCAGTATTTT.

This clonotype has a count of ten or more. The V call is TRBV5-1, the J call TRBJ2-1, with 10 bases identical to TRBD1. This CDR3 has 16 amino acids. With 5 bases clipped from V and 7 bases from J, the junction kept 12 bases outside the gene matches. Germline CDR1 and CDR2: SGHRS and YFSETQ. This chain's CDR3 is CASRERQGAYKNEQFF. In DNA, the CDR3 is TGCGCCAGCAGGGAAAGACAGGGGGCTTATAAGAATGAGCAGTTCTTC. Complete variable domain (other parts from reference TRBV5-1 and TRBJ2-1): KAGVTQTPRYLIKTRGQQVTLSCSPISGHRSVSWYQQTPGQGLQFLFEYFSETQRNKGNFPGRFSGRQFSNSRSEMNVSTLELGDSALYLCASRERQGAYKNEQFFGPGTRLTVL.

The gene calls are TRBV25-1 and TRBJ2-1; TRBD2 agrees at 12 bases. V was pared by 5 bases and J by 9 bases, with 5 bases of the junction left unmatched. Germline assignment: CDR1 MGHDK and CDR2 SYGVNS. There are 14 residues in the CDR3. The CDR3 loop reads CASSPSGRAGEQFF. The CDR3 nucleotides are TGTGCCAGCAGTCCTAGCGGGAGGGCCGGTGAGCAGTTCTTC.

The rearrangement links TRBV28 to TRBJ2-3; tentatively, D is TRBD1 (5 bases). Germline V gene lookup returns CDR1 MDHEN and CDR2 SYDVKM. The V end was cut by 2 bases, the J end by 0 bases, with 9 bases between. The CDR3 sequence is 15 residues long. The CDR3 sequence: CASSLGAGSTDTQYF. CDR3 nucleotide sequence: TGTGCCAGCAGTTTAGGGGCAGGGAGCACAGATACGCAGTATTTT.

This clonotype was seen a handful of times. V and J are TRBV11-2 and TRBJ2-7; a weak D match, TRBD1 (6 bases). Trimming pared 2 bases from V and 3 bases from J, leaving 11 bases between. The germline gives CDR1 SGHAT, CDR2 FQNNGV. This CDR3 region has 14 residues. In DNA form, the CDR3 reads TGTGCCAGCAGCTTACTGGACAGCGACTACGAGCAGTACTTC. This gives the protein CASSLLDSDYEQYF.

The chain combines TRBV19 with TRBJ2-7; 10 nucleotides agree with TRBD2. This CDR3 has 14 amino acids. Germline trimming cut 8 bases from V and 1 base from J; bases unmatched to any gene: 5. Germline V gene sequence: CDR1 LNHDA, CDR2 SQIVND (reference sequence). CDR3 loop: CASSGTSESYEQYF. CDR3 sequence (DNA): TGTGCCAGTTCCGGGACTAGCGAGTCCTACGAGCAGTACTTC.

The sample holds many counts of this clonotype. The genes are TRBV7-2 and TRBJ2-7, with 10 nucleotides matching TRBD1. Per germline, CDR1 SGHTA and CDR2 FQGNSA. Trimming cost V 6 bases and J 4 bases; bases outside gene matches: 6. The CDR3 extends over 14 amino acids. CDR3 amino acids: CASSLGDRGYEQYF. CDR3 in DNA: TGTGCCAGCAGTCTCGGGGACAGGGGTTACGAGCAGTACTTC.

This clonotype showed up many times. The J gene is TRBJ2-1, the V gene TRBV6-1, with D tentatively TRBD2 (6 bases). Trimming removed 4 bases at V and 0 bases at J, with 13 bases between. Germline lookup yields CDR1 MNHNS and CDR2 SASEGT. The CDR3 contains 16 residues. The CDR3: CASSAAREYSYNEQFF. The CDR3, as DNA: TGTGCCAGCAGTGCCGCCCGGGAGTACTCCTACAATGAGCAGTTCTTC.

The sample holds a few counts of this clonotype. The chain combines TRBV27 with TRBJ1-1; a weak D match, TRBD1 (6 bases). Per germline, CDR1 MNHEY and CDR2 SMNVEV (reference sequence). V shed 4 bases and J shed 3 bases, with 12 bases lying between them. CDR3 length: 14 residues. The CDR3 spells CASSSPAGDTEAFF. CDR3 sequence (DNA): TGTGCCAGCAGTTCCCCCGCAGGGGACACTGAAGCTTTCTTT.

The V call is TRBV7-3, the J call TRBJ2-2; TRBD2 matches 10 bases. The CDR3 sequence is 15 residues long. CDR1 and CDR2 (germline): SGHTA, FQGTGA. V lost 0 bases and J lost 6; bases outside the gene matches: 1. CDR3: CASSLTGLASGELFF. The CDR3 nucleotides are TGTGCCAGCAGCTTAACGGGACTAGCGTCCGGGGAGCTGTTTTTT.

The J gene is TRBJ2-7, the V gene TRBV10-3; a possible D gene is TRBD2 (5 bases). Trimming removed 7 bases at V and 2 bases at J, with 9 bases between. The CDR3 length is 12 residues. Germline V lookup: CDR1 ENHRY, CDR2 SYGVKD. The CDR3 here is CAIMTGTYEQYF. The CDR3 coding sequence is TGTGCCATCATGACGGGAACCTACGAGCAGTACTTC.

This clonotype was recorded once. This CDR3 reads CASSYSLGQLSPLHF. The CDR3 DNA is TGTGCCAGCAGTTACTCCTTGGGACAACTTTCACCCCTCCACTTT. J is TRBJ1-6 and V is TRBV6-5, with D possibly matching TRBD1 (6 bases). Germline CDR1 MNHEY, CDR2 SVGAGI. Between the trimmed V and J ends, which lost 0 bases and 9 bases, there was a span of 12 bases. CDR3 length: 15 amino acids.